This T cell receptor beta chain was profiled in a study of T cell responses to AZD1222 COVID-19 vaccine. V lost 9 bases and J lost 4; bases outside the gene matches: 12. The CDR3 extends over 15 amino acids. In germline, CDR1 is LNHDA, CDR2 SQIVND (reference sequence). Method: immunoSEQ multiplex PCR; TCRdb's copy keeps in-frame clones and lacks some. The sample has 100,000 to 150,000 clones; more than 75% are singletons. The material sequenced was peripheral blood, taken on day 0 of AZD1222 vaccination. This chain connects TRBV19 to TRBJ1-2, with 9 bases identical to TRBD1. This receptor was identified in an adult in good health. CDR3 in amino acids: CASRDRVSLSYGYTF. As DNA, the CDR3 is TGTGCCAGCCGGGACAGGGTTTCCCTGAGCTATGGCTACACCTTC.